The following is a T cell receptor (beta chain) sequence with its context. Trimming stripped 2 bases from V and 7 bases from J, with 12 bases between. CDR3 length: 14 residues. Germline V gives CDR1 MNHEY, CDR2 SMNVEV (reference sequence). This specimen comes from a study of CD4 and CD8 cells across lung adenocarcinoma regions. Samples came from patients with localized non-small cell lung adenocarcinoma. Each CDR3 protein gets one entry after TCRdb re-called the PCR reads with MiXCR. This sample yields about 11,000 distinct CDR3 sequences, of which 50% to 60% are seen a single time; about 88% belongs to the top ten.

This rearrangement joins TRBV27 to TRBJ2-1, with D maybe TRBD2 (6 bases). The receptor was isolated from a male donor with lung adenocarcinoma. The CD4 and CD8 labels of this study may be unreliable. The specimen was CD8+ T cells from the margin of a lung tumor. The CDR3 reads CASSLEAGRNEQFF. CDR3 nucleotide sequence: TGTGCCAGCAGTTTAGAGGCAGGGAGGAATGAGCAGTTCTTC.